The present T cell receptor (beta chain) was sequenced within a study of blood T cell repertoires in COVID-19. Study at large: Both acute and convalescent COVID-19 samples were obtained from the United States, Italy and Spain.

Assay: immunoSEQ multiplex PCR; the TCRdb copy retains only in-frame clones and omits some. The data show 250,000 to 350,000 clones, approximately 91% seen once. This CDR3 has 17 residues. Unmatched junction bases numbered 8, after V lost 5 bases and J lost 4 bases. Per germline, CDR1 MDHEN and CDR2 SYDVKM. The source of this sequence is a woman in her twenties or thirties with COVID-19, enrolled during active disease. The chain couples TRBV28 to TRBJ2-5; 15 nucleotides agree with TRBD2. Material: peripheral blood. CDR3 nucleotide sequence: TGTGCCAGCAGTACCGGGACTAGCGGGAGGTACCGAGAGACCCAGTACTTC. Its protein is CASSTGTSGRYRETQYF.